The 27 T cell receptor beta chains presented below share a single source sample, sequenced in a study of T cell repertoires in cytomegalovirus infection. From the reads, TCRdb called clonotypes with MiXCR, one entry per CDR3 protein. The table has 500,000 or so distinct CDR3 sequences, 15% to 20% seen once. The sample comprised CD8+ T cells from PBMCs. Receptor source: a human donor in good health (CMV status not recorded). Some clones in this sample may be carry-over from other donors' samples.

This clonotype was counted a few times. The chain recombines TRBV27 with TRBJ1-2; no clear D. V was cut by 5 bases and J by 3 bases, with 16 bases left in between. The CDR3 is 15 amino acids. The V gene's germline CDR1 is MNHEY and CDR2 SMNVEV (reference sequence). The CDR3 here is CASSENQTPYYGYTF. CDR3 bases: TGTGCCAGCAGTGAGAATCAAACCCCTTACTATGGCTACACCTTC.

The chain links TRBV27 to TRBJ1-5; TRBD1 might be the D (6 bases). Trimming pared 0 bases from V and 6 bases from J, leaving 15 bases between. From germline, CDR1 is MNHEY and CDR2 SMNVEV (reference sequence). The CDR3 has 16 amino acids. The CDR3 coding sequence is TGTGCCAGCAGTTTATCTTGGGGGCGACTGGGTCAGCCCCAGCATTTT. As protein: CASSLSWGRLGQPQHF.

In this sample, this clonotype turned up a few times. V and J are TRBV6-5 and TRBJ1-1; maybe TRBD1 (5 bases). The germline CDR1 and CDR2 sequences are MNHEY and SVGAGI. The CDR3 totals 15 residues. Trimming pared 2 bases from V and 0 bases from J, leaving 10 bases between. CDR3 protein: CASSYIGAMNTEAFF. CDR3 in DNA: TGTGCCAGCAGTTACATCGGGGCCATGAACACTGAAGCTTTCTTT.

This clonotype was found many times. The V and J genes are TRBV7-6 and TRBJ2-5; no clear D gene. Germline CDR1 SGHVS, CDR2 FNYEAQ. Trimming cost V 2 bases and J 0 bases, with 16 bases left between them. The CDR3 sequence is 17 residues long. CDR3 sequence: CASSLPGGQTYQETQYF. The DNA for the CDR3 is TGTGCCAGCAGCTTACCCGGTGGCCAGACGTACCAAGAGACCCAGTACTTC.

Worth noting for this clonotype: The DNA is omitted, as the CDR3 cannot be located on it reliably, and the CDR3 follows TCRdb's listing. The rearrangement joins TRBV27 to TRBJ1-5; the table's D call, TRBD1, was not checked against the DNA. Counting both end residues, the CDR3 totals 14 amino acids. Germline V gene lookup returns CDR1 MNHEY and CDR2 SMNVEV (reference sequence). The CDR3 loop reads CASSFGPGTQPQHF.

This clonotype was seen only a few times. The chain recombines TRBV28 with TRBJ2-7; the D gene is possibly TRBD1 (5 bases). This CDR3 is built from 14 residues. The V end lost 2 bases, the J end lost 3 bases, and 11 bases lay between the germline ends. Germline V gene lookup returns CDR1 MDHEN and CDR2 SYDVKM. The DNA for the CDR3 is TGTGCCAGCAGTTTAGTCGACAGTGGCTACGAGCAGTACTTC. This sequence encodes CASSLVDSGYEQYF.

The V gene is TRBV27, the J gene TRBJ2-1; 11 bases agree with TRBD1. The V gene's germline CDR1 is MNHEY and CDR2 SMNVEV (reference sequence). The junction had 6 bases not matched to a gene; V was cut back by 5 bases and J by 9 bases. The CDR3 is 14 amino acids. The CDR3 protein is CASSPGQGAFEQFF. As DNA, the CDR3 is TGTGCCAGCAGTCCAGGACAGGGGGCGTTTGAGCAGTTCTTC.

This clonotype was observed at least ten times. The DNA of the CDR3 is TGTGCCAGCAGCTCTCGCGGACAGGTCGCAACTAATGAAAAACTGTTTTTT. Translation gives CASSSRGQVATNEKLFF. This rearrangement joins TRBV7-8 to TRBJ1-4; 7 nucleotides agree with TRBD1. The CDR3 loop spans 17 amino acids. Germline V gene data show CDR1 as SGHVS and CDR2 as FQNEAQ. V was clipped by 4 bases and J by 0 bases; unmatched bases: 8.

The J gene is TRBJ1-4, the V gene TRBV7-9; D possibly corresponds to TRBD1 (5 bases). The CDR3 contains 13 residues. Germline CDR1 SEHNR, CDR2 FQNEAQ (reference sequence). The ends were cut back, 5 bases at V and 7 bases at J, with 11 bases in the middle. Written as DNA, the CDR3 is TGTGCCAGCAGCCCGGGACGTAGTGAAAAACTGTTTTTT. Its translation: CASSPGRSEKLFF.

This clonotype was seen only a few times. The J gene is TRBJ2-7, the V gene TRBV6-1; D possibly corresponds to TRBD1 (5 bases). CDR1 MNHNS and CDR2 SASEGT come from the germline V gene. The CDR3 has 12 amino acids. The V and J ends lost 7 bases and 6 bases respectively, with 13 bases between them. CDR3 in DNA: TGTGCCAGCATTGGACAATCGAGCGAGCAGTACTTC. It specifies CASIGQSSEQYF.

This clonotype was recorded many times. The chain carries TRBV7-6 and TRBJ1-5; D gene unclear. V shed 5 bases and J shed 3 bases, with 8 bases lying between them. The CDR3 runs to 13 residues. Germline CDR1 SGHVS, CDR2 FNYEAQ. The CDR3 DNA sequence: TGTGCCAGCAGCCCAACCCTCAATCAGCCCCAGCATTTT. Protein product: CASSPTLNQPQHF.

In its sample, this clonotype was seen many times. V is TRBV2 and J is TRBJ2-7, with D possibly TRBD2 on 5 matching bases. CDR3 length: 13 amino acids. Germline V CDR1 and CDR2: SNHLY, FYNNEI. The V and J ends lost 7 bases and 1 base respectively, with 11 bases between them. The DNA for the CDR3 is TGTGCCAGCACCGATGAGGGTTCCTACGAGCAGTACTTC. It specifies CASTDEGSYEQYF. Using reference TRBV2 and TRBJ2-7 for the parts outside the CDR3, the full variable domain is EPEVTQTPSHQVTQMGQEVILRCVPISNHLYFYWYRQILGQKVEFLVSFYNNEISEKSEIFDDQFSVERPDGSNFTLKIRSTKLEDSAMYFCASTDEGSYEQYFGPGTRLTVT.

The rearrangement uses TRBV27 and TRBJ2-4; a possible D gene is TRBD2 (5 bases). The V gene's germline CDR1 is MNHEY and CDR2 SMNVEV (reference sequence). The length of the CDR3 is 19 residues. The V gene lost 1 base and the J gene lost 0 bases, with 19 bases spanning the gap. CDR3 residues: CASSLYPVSALIAKNIQYF. The CDR3 DNA sequence: TGTGCCAGCAGTTTATACCCAGTTAGCGCTTTAATAGCCAAAAACATTCAGTACTTC.

The gene calls are TRBV28 and TRBJ2-3; D not resolved. Looked up from germline, CDR1 is MDHEN and CDR2 is SYDVKM. With 2 bases removed from V and 2 bases from J, the gap between germline ends came to 11 bases. The CDR3 loop spans 15 amino acids. CDR3 region: CASSLGMAYTDTQYF. The CDR3 coding sequence is TGTGCCAGCAGTTTAGGGATGGCCTACACAGATACGCAGTATTTT.

This clonotype was seen many times. This rearrangement joins TRBV4-1 to TRBJ1-2; tentative D call: TRBD1 (5 bases). Germline V gene data show CDR1 as MGHRA and CDR2 as YSYEKL. This CDR3 comprises 15 residues. Trimming cost V 0 bases and J 8 bases, with 16 bases left between them. The CDR3, as DNA: TGCGCCAGCAGCCAAGATAGTACGGGGGGGAGCGGCTACACCTTC. It codes for CASSQDSTGGSGYTF.

This clonotype was seen ten or more times. A read error may produce the germline difference seen at one junction end. As DNA, the CDR3 is TGTGCCAGCAGCTTAGGACCCAGACCTGTATTT. Its translation is CASSLGPRPVF. The genes are TRBV7-9 and TRBJ2-3, with D hard to call. Germline V gene sequence: CDR1 SEHNR, CDR2 FQNEAQ (reference sequence). This CDR3 contains 11 residues.

The J gene is TRBJ1-1, the V gene TRBV2; no reliable D call. V shed 0 bases and J shed 1 base, with 12 bases lying between them. CDR1 and CDR2 from the germline V gene are SNHLY and FYNNEI. This CDR3 spans 16 amino acids. The CDR3 DNA sequence: TGTGCCAGCAGTGAAGCACCGGTTTCTAGGAACACTGAAGCTTTCTTT. Translated: CASSEAPVSRNTEAFF.

The chain combines TRBV20-1 with TRBJ1-2; 7 positions match TRBD1. The V segment lost 5 bases and the J segment 0 bases; nucleotides outside the gene matches: 6. The CDR3 consists of 14 residues. Looked up from germline, CDR1 is DFQATT and CDR2 is SNEGSKA (reference sequence). The CDR3 sequence is CSAARGLANYGYTF. In DNA form, the CDR3 reads TGCAGTGCTGCCAGGGGGTTAGCTAACTATGGCTACACCTTC.

This clonotype was recorded a few times. The chain uses TRBV27 and TRBJ2-1, with D perhaps matching TRBD2 (5 bases). CDR1 and CDR2 from the germline V gene are MNHEY and SMNVEV (reference sequence). CDR3 length: 13 residues. V dropped 6 bases and J dropped 8 bases, with 14 bases sitting between them. In DNA form, the CDR3 reads TGTGCCAGCAGCCCCGGGGTGGGCTATGAGCAGTTCTTC. Amino acids: CASSPGVGYEQFF.

This clonotype has a handful of counts. This rearrangement joins TRBV7-9 to TRBJ1-1, with 7 bases aligning to TRBD1. The V gene end was trimmed by 2 bases and the J gene end by 5 bases; junction bases not matched to a gene: 2. From germline, CDR1 is SEHNR and CDR2 FQNEAQ (reference sequence). CDR3 length: 13 amino acids. The CDR3 protein is CASSLQGETEAFF. In DNA form, the CDR3 reads TGTGCCAGCAGCTTACAGGGGGAAACTGAAGCTTTCTTT.

On this clonotype: A much larger clone differs by one base, so this may be a read error. The rearrangement joins TRBV6-5 to TRBJ2-3; tentatively, D is TRBD1 (5 bases). In germline, CDR1 is MNHEY, CDR2 SVGAGI. The CDR3 contains 17 residues. CDR3 nucleotides: TGTGCCAGCTGTTACTCGCCAGGGCCTTCGTTCACAGATACGCAGTATTTT. Translation: CASCYSPGPSFTDTQYF.

In its sample, this clonotype was seen a few times. The chain employs TRBV20-1 and TRBJ1-3; possible D gene TRBD1, 6 bases. Germline V gives CDR1 DFQATT, CDR2 SNEGSKA (reference sequence). The CDR3 totals 16 residues. V lost 1 base to trimming and J lost 4 bases, with 17 bases between them. The CDR3 loop reads CSARALLTGRGNTIYF. CDR3 DNA: TGCAGTGCTAGAGCTCTTCTTACAGGGAGAGGAAACACCATATATTTT.

This clonotype was counted ten times or more. The chain has TRBV6-2 or TRBV6-3 and TRBJ2-7, with D maybe TRBD2 (5 bases). Between the trimmed V and J ends, which lost 5 bases and 6 bases, there was a span of 8 bases. This CDR3 is 11 amino acids long. The germline V gene has CDR1 MNHEY and CDR2 SVGEGT. The CDR3 DNA follows: TGTGCCAGCAGTGTTGGAGGCGAGCAGTACTTC. This gives the protein CASSVGGEQYF.

Ten or more counts support this clonotype. The chain uses TRBV11-1 and TRBJ2-5; perhaps TRBD1 as D (6 bases). Trimming took off 5 bases at V and 3 bases at J, with 22 bases between the two ends. CDR3 length: 17 residues. Looked up from germline, CDR1 is SGHAT and CDR2 is FQDESV (reference sequence). The CDR3 is CASSRRKQGWIEETQYF. For the CDR3, the DNA is TGTGCCAGCAGCCGGAGAAAACAGGGATGGATAGAAGAGACCCAGTACTTC. Drawing the rest from reference TRBV11-1 and TRBJ2-5, the complete variable domain is EAEVAQSPRYKITEKSQAVAFWCDPISGHATLYWYRQILGQGPELLVQFQDESVVDDSQLPKDRFSAERLKGVDSTLKIQPAELGDSAMYLCASSRRKQGWIEETQYFGPGTRLLVL.

This clonotype occurred a few times. The chain couples TRBV20-1 to TRBJ2-3; D is uncertain. V was pared by 6 bases and J by 0 bases, with 22 bases between. This CDR3 is built from 17 residues. Per germline, CDR1 DFQATT and CDR2 SNEGSKA (reference sequence). DNA for the CDR3: TGCAGTGCGACCCCCAACCCCAGCAGTAAGAGCACAGATACGCAGTATTTT. Its protein product is CSATPNPSSKSTDTQYF.

This clonotype was recorded at least ten times. V and J are TRBV7-2 and TRBJ2-7; D may be TRBD2 (6 bases). Trimming cost V 5 bases and J 2 bases, with 13 bases left between them. Germline-derived CDR1 and CDR2 are SGHTA and FQGNSA. This CDR3 is built from 14 residues. In nucleotides, the CDR3 is TGTGCCAGCAGCCCCCGGACTACCACCTACGAGCAGTACTTC. As protein: CASSPRTTTYEQYF.

The chain links TRBV27 to TRBJ1-2; 7 positions match TRBD1. The CDR3 loop spans 13 amino acids. V lost 8 bases and J lost 8; bases outside the gene matches: 11. Germline V gene sequence: CDR1 MNHEY, CDR2 SMNVEV (reference sequence). This CDR3 is CASRSEGAGGYTF. DNA for the CDR3: TGTGCCAGCCGCTCTGAGGGGGCGGGAGGCTACACCTTC.